The next 23 T cell receptor beta chains were all read from a single sample in a study of cytomegalovirus exposure and HLA in healthy donors (dated by TCRdb to between 2016 and 2019). Library preparation employed the immunoSEQ multiplex PCR assay. The multiplex PCR relied on a mix of 60 forward primers for TCR Vbeta segments and 13 reverse primers for TCR Jbeta segments. TCRdb obtained this table from immuneACCESS and retained in-frame rearrangements with V and J assigned. These tables miss some clones; where compared with another copy, unresolved V genes account for less than half of the shortfall, and the remainder is unexplained. The sample table holds 150,000 to 160,000 clones, of which roughly 79% were seen once. Approximately 2.8% of the sample is taken by the ten largest. Sequencing input: PBMCs. These receptors were taken from a man between 18 and 29 years old in good health and CMV-seronegative.

The chain employs TRBV5-5 and TRBJ2-4; a weak D match, TRBD1 (5 bases). The germline gives CDR1 SGHKS, CDR2 YYEKEE (reference sequence). This CDR3 has 19 residues. Trimming removed 1 base from V and 6 bases from J, with 26 bases in between. CDR3 residues: CASSLPQGPMSRGANIQYF. CDR3 sequence (DNA): TGTGCCAGCAGCTTGCCCCAAGGACCTATGTCGCGTGGGGCAAACATTCAGTACTTC.

This clone was recorded once. The genes are TRBV5-1 and TRBJ2-3, with TRBD2 matching over 8 bases. The germline V gene has CDR1 SGHRS and CDR2 YFSETQ. The ends lost 7 bases at V and 0 bases at J; junction bases unmatched: 4. The CDR3 totals 14 residues. CDR3 in DNA: TGCGCCAGCTCGGGGGGGACTAGCACAGATACGCAGTATTTT. This codes for CASSGGTSTDTQYF.

This chain joins TRBV19 and TRBJ1-5; possibly TRBD1 for D (5 bases). Per the germline V gene, CDR1 is LNHDA and CDR2 is SQIVND (reference sequence). V shed 5 bases and J shed 3 bases, with 14 bases lying between them. The CDR3 covers 15 residues. The CDR3: CASSQGLTLNQPQHF. The CDR3 DNA sequence: TGTGCCAGTAGTCAGGGACTGACTCTCAATCAGCCCCAGCATTTT. The full variable domain, in which reference TRBV19 and TRBJ1-5 provide the parts outside the CDR3, is DGGITQSPKYLFRKEGQNVTLSCEQNLNHDAMYWYRQDPGQGLRLIYYSQIVNDFQKGDIAEGYSVSREKKESFPLTVTSAQKNPTAFYLCASSQGLTLNQPQHFGDGTRLSIL.

The chain couples TRBV5-5 to TRBJ1-1; a weak D match, TRBD1 (5 bases). The CDR3 is 13 amino acids. The germline V gene encodes CDR1 SGHKS and CDR2 YYEKEE (reference sequence). V shed 3 bases and J shed 10 bases, with 16 bases lying between them. The CDR3 region has the DNA TGTGCCAGCAGCTCCCCCGAGGGGACTCGAGCTTTCTTT. Its protein product is CASSSPEGTRAFF.

The chain uses TRBV7-9 and TRBJ2-4; weak D call: TRBD2 (6 bases). Germline CDR1 reads SEHNR; CDR2 reads FQNEAQ (reference sequence). The CDR3 runs 14 residues. The V and J ends lost 3 bases and 8 bases respectively, with 14 bases between them. The chain's CDR3 is CASSFSGGQHIQYF. CDR3 in DNA: TGTGCCAGCAGCTTTAGCGGTGGGCAACACATTCAGTACTTC.

This sequence joins TRBV7-2 and TRBJ1-5; the D gene is possibly TRBD1 (5 bases). V gave up 5 bases and J gave up 4 bases, with 18 bases separating them. Germline CDR1 is SGHTA and CDR2 is FQGNSA. CDR3 length equals 16 residues. The CDR3 protein is CASSPIGGGINQPQHF. The CDR3 DNA reads TGTGCCAGCAGCCCGATCGGGGGGGGGATTAATCAGCCCCAGCATTTT. Full variable domain (outside the CDR3, taken from reference TRBV7-2 and TRBJ1-5): GAGVSQSPSNKVTEKGKDVELRCDPISGHTALYWYRQSLGQGLEFLIYFQGNSAPDKSGLPSDRFSAERTGGSVSTLTIQRTQQEDSAVYLCASSPIGGGINQPQHFGDGTRLSIL.

The chain employs TRBV5-1 and TRBJ2-5, with a possible D match to TRBD2 (6 bases). Trimming took off 2 bases at V and 0 bases at J, with 17 bases between the two ends. Germline V gene data show CDR1 as SGHRS and CDR2 as YFSETQ. The CDR3 extends over 17 amino acids. CDR3 amino acids: CASSFPFGEAYQETQYF. CDR3 nucleotide sequence: TGCGCCAGCAGCTTCCCTTTTGGGGAGGCGTACCAAGAGACCCAGTACTTC. The complete variable domain, with remaining parts taken from reference TRBV5-1 and TRBJ2-5, reads KAGVTQTPRYLIKTRGQQVTLSCSPISGHRSVSWYQQTPGQGLQFLFEYFSETQRNKGNFPGRFSGRQFSNSRSEMNVSTLELGDSALYLCASSFPFGEAYQETQYFGPGTRLLVL.

This clone turned up a few times. The V gene is TRBV5-1, the J gene TRBJ1-5; TRBD1 matches at 8 bases. The CDR3 is 15 residues long. V shed 2 bases, J shed 8 bases, and the junction held 9 bases outside the gene matches. Germline V CDR1 and CDR2: SGHRS, YFSETQ. The CDR3 loop is CASSFSGQGHEPQHF. The DNA of the CDR3 is TGCGCCAGCAGCTTCTCCGGACAGGGCCACGAGCCCCAGCATTTT.

The chain recombines TRBV9 with TRBJ2-3; TRBD2 aligns across 11 bases. V lost 2 bases and J lost 2; bases outside the gene matches: 7. Germline CDR1 SGDLS, CDR2 YYNGEE. This CDR3 is 17 amino acids long. The CDR3 reads CASSVPFSGGATDTQYF. The CDR3 region has the DNA TGTGCCAGCAGCGTGCCCTTTAGCGGGGGGGCCACAGATACGCAGTATTTT.

The V gene is TRBV7-8, the J gene TRBJ2-1; TRBD2 is a possible D gene (6 bases). The CDR3 has 17 amino acids. Between the trimmed V and J ends, which lost 0 bases and 1 base, there was a span of 13 bases. Germline V lookup: CDR1 SGHVS, CDR2 FQNEAQ. The CDR3 sequence is CASSLAGGTSSYNEQFF. The CDR3 region has the DNA TGTGCCAGCAGCTTAGCGGGGGGTACTTCGTCCTACAATGAGCAGTTCTTC.

The chain carries TRBV27 and TRBJ1-1, with 7 bases identical to TRBD1. The germline V gene has CDR1 MNHEY and CDR2 SMNVEV (reference sequence). Unmatched junction bases numbered 11, after V lost 5 bases and J lost 5 bases. The CDR3 has 15 amino acids. The DNA for the CDR3 is TGTGCCAGCAGTACGACAGGGCTACGTGGAACTGAAGCTTTCTTT. Translating it yields CASSTTGLRGTEAFF.

This clone came up a few times. This chain connects TRBV7-9 to TRBJ1-6; 10 bases match TRBD1. V lost 5 bases and J lost 7; bases outside the gene matches: 5. Germline lookup yields CDR1 SEHNR and CDR2 FQNEAQ (reference sequence). The CDR3 is 15 residues long. The CDR3 sequence is CASSQKDRGNSPLHF. The CDR3 DNA reads as TGTGCCAGCAGCCAAAAGGACAGGGGGAATTCACCCCTCCACTTT.

The V call is TRBV19, the J call TRBJ1-1; possible D gene TRBD1, 5 bases. Trimming took off 10 bases at V and 1 base at J, with 19 bases between the two ends. The CDR3 has 15 amino acids. CDR1 is LNHDA, CDR2 SQIVND, per germline (reference sequence). CDR3 residues: CATRGGIHQNTEAFF. The CDR3 DNA reads as TGTGCCACCCGCGGGGGGATCCACCAGAACACTGAAGCTTTCTTT.

This chain joins TRBV10-2 and TRBJ2-3; D may be TRBD2 (5 bases). CDR1 WSHSY and CDR2 SAAADI come from the germline V gene. V shed 2 bases and J shed 10 bases, with 10 bases lying between them. The CDR3 has 12 residues. The CDR3 spells CASSEAVGAQYF. The DNA for the CDR3 is TGCGCCAGCAGTGAGGCGGTCGGGGCGCAGTATTTT.

The gene calls are TRBV9 and TRBJ1-1; D is perhaps TRBD1 (5 bases). Germline CDR1 reads SGDLS; CDR2 reads YYNGEE. This CDR3 has 14 residues. The V gene lost 3 bases and the J gene lost 4 bases, with 13 bases spanning the gap. The CDR3 DNA is TGTGCCAGCAGCGGCTCGTTAAGGGGCACTGAAGCTTTCTTT. This translates into CASSGSLRGTEAFF.

V is TRBV7-3 and J is TRBJ1-6; 7 bases line up with TRBD1. The CDR3 has 14 amino acids. With V trimmed by 8 bases and J by 7 bases, 8 bases remained unmatched. Germline V gene lookup returns CDR1 SGHTA and CDR2 FQGTGA. CDR3 amino acids: CASAWGRGNSPLHF. The CDR3 nucleotides are TGTGCCAGCGCCTGGGGCAGGGGGAATTCACCCCTCCACTTT.

V usage is TRBV27 and J usage is TRBJ2-5; 11 bases are a match to TRBD2. Looked up from germline, CDR1 is MNHEY and CDR2 is SMNVEV (reference sequence). The CDR3 contains 16 residues. The V segment lost 4 bases and the J segment 5 bases; nucleotides outside the gene matches: 9. CDR3 in DNA: TGTGCCAGCAGTTCATTAGCGGGGGGGCCGGTCGAGACCCAGTACTTC. Encoded protein: CASSSLAGGPVETQYF.

This clone was seen a few times. The rearrangement links TRBV5-1 to TRBJ1-3, with 7 bases matching TRBD1. The CDR3 has 14 residues. Trimming took 4 bases from V and 2 from J; bases not matched to a gene: 3. The V gene's germline CDR1 is SGHRS and CDR2 YFSETQ. In DNA, the CDR3 is TGCGCCAGCAGCGCCGGGACAGCTGGAAACACCATATATTTT. Its protein product is CASSAGTAGNTIYF.

The rearrangement joins TRBV25-1 to TRBJ1-3; D is perhaps TRBD1 (6 bases). CDR1 and CDR2 from the germline V gene are MGHDK and SYGVNS. CDR3 length: 14 residues. The V end lost 4 bases, the J end lost 5 bases, and 12 bases lay between the germline ends. Here the CDR3 reads CASSVRGTRNTIYF. As DNA, the CDR3 is TGTGCCAGCAGTGTCAGGGGAACGAGAAACACCATATATTTT.

The chain combines TRBV7-7 with TRBJ2-2, with D uncertain. V was trimmed by 5 bases and J by 0 bases, leaving 7 bases between them. The CDR3 has 14 amino acids. Germline loops: CDR1 SSHAT, CDR2 FNYEAQ (reference sequence). In nucleotides, the CDR3 is TGTGCCAGCAGCCACTACCCGAACACCGGGGAGCTGTTTTTT. It is translated as CASSHYPNTGELFF.

The DNA for the CDR3 is TGTGCCAGCGGAGGCGGGGGGCACTCCTACGAGCAGTACTTC. Its protein product is CASGGGGHSYEQYF. The chain joins TRBV6-1 to TRBJ2-7; 8 bases fit TRBD2. The germline V gene has CDR1 MNHNS and CDR2 SASEGT. V trimming: 8 bases; J trimming: 0 bases; junction bases outside the gene matches: 6. The length of the CDR3 is 14 residues.

The chain carries TRBV25-1 and TRBJ1-4; D not certain. Trimming removed 8 bases from V and 0 bases from J, with 13 bases in between. The CDR3 covers 15 residues. Germline lookup yields CDR1 MGHDK and CDR2 SYGVNS. CDR3 loop: CASGRRRSTNEKLFF. DNA of the CDR3: TGTGCCAGCGGGAGACGGCGCTCAACTAATGAAAAACTGTTTTTT. Combining the CDR3 with reference TRBV25-1 and TRBJ1-4 gives the whole variable domain EADIYQTPRYLVIGTGKKITLECSQTMGHDKMYWYQQDPGMELHLIHYSYGVNSTEKGDLSSESTVSRIRTEHFPLTLESARPSHTSQYLCASGRRRSTNEKLFFGSGTQLSVL.

The rearrangement uses TRBV11-2 and TRBJ2-7; TRBD1 might be the D (6 bases). The CDR3 extends over 13 amino acids. V lost 4 bases and J lost 3, with 10 bases in between. CDR1 SGHAT and CDR2 FQNNGV come from the germline V gene. In nucleotides, the CDR3 is TGTGCCAGCAGCTCCCCGGACAGCTACGAGCAGTACGTC. Protein: CASSSPDSYEQYV.